This TCR beta chain was captured in a study of control samples from healthy donors and cancer patients. V dropped 6 bases and J dropped 5 bases, with 13 bases sitting between them. CDR3 length: 14 amino acids. The germline gives CDR1 LNHDA, CDR2 SQIVND (reference sequence). TCRdb's table, derived via immunoSEQ multiplex PCR, lists solely in-frame clones and lacks some. The table shows roughly 150,000 clones, with 88% occurring only once. This TCR derives from a man younger than 30 in good health. The chain recombines TRBV19 with TRBJ1-4; possible D gene TRBD1, 5 bases. Input material: blood. The CDR3 reads CASRPTATNEKLFF. CDR3 in DNA: TGTGCCAGTAGGCCGACAGCCACAAATGAAAAACTGTTTTTT.